This T cell receptor (beta chain) was sequenced during a study of cytomegalovirus exposure and HLA in healthy donors. General study points: The tendency of first-cohort TCR clusters to co-occur in the 120 or so validation repertoires emerged from a later analysis. CMV antigen specificity of a few CMV-associated chains was confirmed in vitro. Altogether, 164 TCR beta chains were recorded as cytomegalovirus-associated. Rarity characterized most TCR sequences, yet some public TCRs appeared in many donors.

Only in-frame clones appear in the TCRdb table, and some are missing; sequencing was by immunoSEQ multiplex PCR. Altogether 200,000 to 250,000 clones are present, around four fifths being singletons, with the ten largest covering around 5.5%. Unmatched junction bases numbered 4, after V lost 3 bases and J lost 2 bases. CDR3 size: 17 residues. The V gene's germline CDR1 is LNHDA and CDR2 SQIVND (reference sequence). The sample holds a few counts of this clone. Its target is not known. V and J are TRBV19 and TRBJ2-6, with TRBD1 identical over 10 bases. The TCR was taken from a woman younger than 35 in good health and CMV-seronegative. The sequencing sample was made of PBMCs. The CDR3 sequence: CASSMGTGVTGANVLTF. CDR3 DNA: TGTGCCAGTAGTATGGGGACAGGGGTGACTGGGGCCAACGTCCTGACTTTC.